The 17 T cell receptor beta chains reported below all come from one sample, sequenced in a study of coeliac disease. Sequenced by immunoSEQ multiplex PCR; TCRdb stores in-frame clones only, minus some. Of more than 6,500 clones listed, about three quarters were seen once; the top ten hold over 5%. The material sequenced was lamina propria lymphocytes from the gut. The receptors stem from a young man with celiac disease.

V and J are TRBV18 and TRBJ2-2; 13 nucleotides align to TRBD2. The CDR3 loop spans 18 amino acids. V lost 3 bases, J lost 6 bases, and 10 bases stayed unmatched. Germline CDR1 and CDR2: KGHSH and LQKENI. The CDR3 DNA is TGTGCCAGCTCACCCCTACTAGCGGGAGGGGGAAGCGCCGGGGAGCTGTTTTTT. As protein: CASSPLLAGGGSAGELFF. The full variable domain, in which reference TRBV18 and TRBJ2-2 provide the parts outside the CDR3, is NAGVMQNPRHLVRRRGQEARLRCSPMKGHSHVYWYRQLPEEGLKFMVYLQKENIIDESGMPKERFSAEFPKEGPSILRIQQVVRGDSAAYFCASSPLLAGGGSAGELFFGEGSRLTVL.

The chain has TRBV5-5 and TRBJ2-7; tentatively, D is TRBD2 (6 bases). Germline V gene data show CDR1 as SGHKS and CDR2 as YYEKEE (reference sequence). The CDR3 has 14 residues. V was clipped by 0 bases and J by 4 bases, with 11 bases between them. CDR3 amino acids: CASSLAWGEYEQYF. The CDR3 nucleotides read TGTGCCAGCAGCTTGGCTTGGGGGGAATACGAGCAGTACTTC.

The CDR3 loop reads CASSYRERDAKAFF. The CDR3 bases are TGTGCCAGCAGTTACAGGGAGCGGGACGCTAAAGCTTTCTTT. J is TRBJ1-1 and V is TRBV6-5; D perhaps matches TRBD1 (5 bases). Germline V gene data show CDR1 as MNHEY and CDR2 as SVGAGI. Deletions cut 2 bases from V and 9 bases from J, with 16 bases between. The CDR3 is 14 amino acids.

The V call is TRBV30, the J call TRBJ1-5; no definite D call. This CDR3 region has 13 residues. Trimming left V 8 bases short and J 3 bases short, with 14 bases between. CDR1 is GTSNPN and CDR2 is SVGIG in the germline V gene (reference sequence). The CDR3 coding sequence is TGTGCCGTAGCGGCGGATCTCAATCAGCCCCAGCATTTT. This translates into CAVAADLNQPQHF.

The chain couples TRBV7-2 to TRBJ2-3; D not resolved. The CDR3 sequence is 16 residues long. The germline CDR1 and CDR2 sequences are SGHTA and FQGNSA. Trimming shortened V by 4 bases and J by 2 bases, and 16 bases separated the two germline ends. CDR3 coding DNA: TGTGCCAGCAGCTCTACAACTACCACCTTCACAGATACGCAGTATTTT. It specifies CASSSTTTTFTDTQYF.

This clone was seen a handful of times. This chain uses TRBV2 with TRBJ2-2; D is perhaps TRBD1 (5 bases). This CDR3 is built from 12 residues. Between the trimmed V and J ends, which lost 5 bases and 7 bases, there was a span of 8 bases. Germline V gives CDR1 SNHLY, CDR2 FYNNEI. The CDR3 DNA is TGTGCCAGCAGTCAGGGTTACGGGGAGCTGTTTTTT. Translated: CASSQGYGELFF.

The rearrangement uses TRBV7-2 and TRBJ2-5; D not certain. CDR1 and CDR2 (germline): SGHTA, FQGNSA. Trimming shortened V by 0 bases and J by 1 base, and 9 bases separated the two germline ends. This CDR3 comprises 15 residues. CDR3 loop: CASSLAVFGQETQYF. CDR3 nucleotides: TGTGCCAGCAGCTTAGCAGTCTTCGGCCAAGAGACCCAGTACTTC.

This clone was observed a few times. V and J are TRBV10-3 and TRBJ2-7; TRBD1 aligns across 9 bases. The J segment lost 3 bases and the V segment lost 2 bases, leaving 11 bases of the junction unmatched. Per the germline V gene, CDR1 is ENHRY and CDR2 is SYGVKD. CDR3 length: 17 residues. This CDR3 is CAISEPLVRDRVYEQYF. The CDR3 DNA sequence: TGTGCCATCAGTGAGCCGCTCGTCCGGGACAGGGTCTACGAGCAGTACTTC.

V is TRBV5-4 and J is TRBJ2-1; 14 bases are shared with TRBD2. This CDR3 is built from 16 residues. J lost 7 bases, V lost 0 bases, and 3 bases had no gene match. CDR1 is SGHNT, CDR2 YYREEE, per germline (reference sequence). The CDR3 bases are TGTGCCAGCAGCTTGGGCGGGACTAGCGGGAGTAATGAGCAGTTCTTC. Protein sequence: CASSLGGTSGSNEQFF.

The rearrangement links TRBV4-3 to TRBJ1-4; 9 bases align to TRBD1. Trimming cost V 3 bases and J 8 bases; bases outside gene matches: 7. The CDR3 has 15 residues. Germline CDR1 and CDR2: LGHNA and YSLEER. The CDR3 is CASSQTQGAREKLFF. The CDR3 DNA is TGCGCCAGCAGCCAGACACAGGGGGCCAGGGAAAAACTGTTTTTT.

With respect to this clone: One end of the junction varies from germline; a read error may be responsible. The rearrangement joins TRBV6-1 to TRBJ1-1; perhaps TRBD1 as D (5 bases). CDR1 and CDR2 from the germline V gene are MNHNS and SASEGT. The CDR3 spans 13 residues. For the CDR3, the DNA is TGTGCCAGCAGTGTGGAGGGGAACACTAAAGCTTTCTTT. Translated: CASSVEGNTKAFF.

This clone was found a few times. The V gene is TRBV30, the J gene TRBJ1-3; D may be TRBD1 (5 bases). There are 12 residues in the CDR3. Germline V CDR1 and CDR2: GTSNPN, SVGIG (reference sequence). Trimming took 3 bases from V and 2 from J, leaving 5 bases between them. The CDR3 region has the DNA TGTGCCTGGAGGGACACTGGAAACACCATATATTTT. Protein: CAWRDTGNTIYF.

The J gene is TRBJ1-4, the V gene TRBV5-1, with D hard to call. Per germline, CDR1 SGHRS and CDR2 YFSETQ. This CDR3 region has 17 residues. Trimming removed 0 bases from V and 8 bases from J, with 20 bases in between. CDR3 region: CASSLVLGRVAGEKLFF. CDR3 coding DNA: TGCGCCAGCAGCTTGGTTCTTGGGCGGGTGGCTGGGGAAAAACTGTTTTTT.

The table lists this clone with a few counts. The V and J genes are TRBV7-9 and TRBJ1-2; D gene unclear. Germline V gene lookup returns CDR1 SEHNR and CDR2 FQNEAQ (reference sequence). The CDR3 runs to 13 residues. V was clipped by 2 bases and J by 8 bases, with 12 bases between them. The CDR3 loop reads CASSLTVSEGYTF. The CDR3 region has the DNA TGTGCCAGCAGCTTAACGGTATCGGAGGGCTACACCTTC.

This chain links TRBV2 with TRBJ1-3, with 7 bases matching TRBD1. CDR3 length: 14 amino acids. Trimming at V came to 6 bases and at J to 1 base, leaving 3 bases not matched to a gene. Germline V gene data show CDR1 as SNHLY and CDR2 as FYNNEI. CDR3 sequence (DNA): TGTGCCAGCAGAGAGACAGGGTCTGGAAACACCATATATTTT. This sequence encodes CASRETGSGNTIYF.

The chain combines TRBV11-2 with TRBJ2-2; TRBD2 is a possible D gene (6 bases). The V end lost 2 bases, the J end lost 4 bases, and 8 bases lay between the germline ends. Germline V gene sequence: CDR1 SGHAT, CDR2 FQNNGV. This CDR3 has 14 amino acids. CDR3 nucleotide sequence: TGTGCCAGCAGCTTACTAGCGATCACCGGGGAGCTGTTTTTT. As protein: CASSLLAITGELFF. Combining the CDR3 with reference TRBV11-2 and TRBJ2-2 gives the whole variable domain EAGVAQSPRYKIIEKRQSVAFWCNPISGHATLYWYQQILGQGPKLLIQFQNNGVVDDSQLPKDRFSAERLKGVDSTLKIQPAKLEDSAVYLCASSLLAITGELFFGEGSRLTVL.

This chain joins TRBV5-4 and TRBJ2-5; possible D gene TRBD2, 6 bases. Per germline, CDR1 SGHNT and CDR2 YYREEE (reference sequence). The CDR3 length is 15 residues. The V end lost 2 bases, the J end lost 1 base, and 12 bases lay between the germline ends. CDR3 DNA sequence: TGTGCCAGCAGCTTAAAACGCGGGGTCCAAGAGACCCAGTACTTC. Translation: CASSLKRGVQETQYF.